The 2 T cell receptor beta chains given below trace back to one sample, sequenced in a study of blood T cell repertoires in COVID-19 (dated by TCRdb to the early 2020s). The library was prepared using the immunoSEQ multiplex PCR assay. TCRdb stores this immuneACCESS table with in-frame sequences only. Part of the clones is absent; in the studies checked, under half of the shortfall reflects unresolved V genes, and no reason is known for the rest. This sample has about 120,000 clones in its table, and roughly 89% of those were observed once. The ten top clones hold around 4.1% of the sample. Input material: peripheral blood. The receptor set was obtained from a woman aged 55 to 70 with COVID-19, enrolled during active disease.

This chain links TRBV7-3 with TRBJ2-7; TRBD1 is a possible D gene (5 bases). CDR1 and CDR2 from the germline V gene are SGHTA and FQGTGA. This CDR3 has 13 amino acids. V was shortened by 4 bases and J by 9 bases, with 16 bases between the two germline ends. CDR3 bases: TGTGCCAGCAGCTCGAACCCAGGGTTCAGGCAGTACTTC. Translated: CASSSNPGFRQYF.

A single count supports this clone. The chain links TRBV13 to TRBJ1-2; possible D gene TRBD1, 5 bases. Trimming removed 0 bases at V and 4 bases at J, with 15 bases between. Per germline, CDR1 PRHDT and CDR2 FYEKMQ (reference sequence). This CDR3 spans 16 amino acids. The chain's CDR3 is CASSLGPPTVPYGYTF. CDR3 sequence (DNA): TGTGCCAGCAGCTTAGGGCCTCCGACAGTACCCTATGGCTACACCTTC.